A single T cell receptor (beta chain) is shown here with its context. The sample originates from a study of blood T cell repertoires in COVID-19. Study at large: Samples taken during acute and convalescent COVID-19 were collected in the United States, Italy and Spain. The cDNA or gDNA used as material had been derived from T cells, B-cell-depleted T cells, or PBMCs.

The CDR3 totals 15 residues. The germline gives CDR1 LNHDA, CDR2 SQIVND (reference sequence). Trimming removed 5 bases from V and 0 bases from J, with 12 bases in between. As originally analysed: Cell counts per sample came from amplifying reference gene primers. The method was immunoSEQ multiplex PCR; TCRdb's version includes in-frame clones alone and lacks a portion of them. V, J and clone size reflect that table, while D and trimming were determined from the DNA. The table has some 100,000 clones, approximately 90% seen once. This TCR was sampled from a human donor with active COVID-19. The donor label of this sample is uncertain. This rearrangement joins TRBV19 to TRBJ2-3; D is uncertain. The sequenced sample consisted of peripheral blood. This chain's CDR3 is CASSVQTTSTDTQYF. CDR3 DNA: TGTGCCAGTAGTGTACAAACGACTAGCACAGATACGCAGTATTTT.